The 13 T cell receptor beta chains below were found in one sample sequenced in a study of regulatory T cells in long-lasting Graves disease (dated by TCRdb to about 2021). Library preparation employed multiplex PCR. These reads were obtained on an Illumina HiSeq 4000. CDR3 regions were amplified by Arm-PCR with iRepertoire HTBI primers to construct TCR beta libraries. Clones were called with MiXCR by TCRdb after fastp trimmed the public reads at Q25, and only in-frame beta chains were retained. Entries that share a CDR3 protein sequence are merged under the most common genes and DNA. The sample contains 300,000 to 450,000 distinct CDR3 sequences, roughly a sixth of them found a single time. The top ten clones comprise 22% of the sample. Read against the paper, the sample's time point label means: newly diagnosed GD, antithyroid drugs for less than 3 months. For both TCR sequencing and RNA sequencing, RNA was extracted from PBMCs in TRIzol.

The specimen comprised peripheral blood mononuclear cells (PBMCs), sampled at new diagnosis, from a patient treated with antithyroid drugs. The receptor source for this set is a female donor with Graves disease.

This clonotype was seen only a few times. The chain recombines TRBV9 with TRBJ1-3, with TRBD1 matching over 7 bases. Germline V gene lookup returns CDR1 SGDLS and CDR2 YYNGEE. This CDR3 spans 17 amino acids. J gave up 0 bases and V 4 bases, and 10 bases lay outside the gene matches. The CDR3 sequence is CASSSDPQGGSGNTIYF. The DNA for the CDR3 is TGTGCCAGCAGCTCAGACCCCCAGGGGGGCTCTGGAAACACCATATATTTT.

This clonotype was counted ten times or more. V gene TRBV9 combines with J gene TRBJ2-2; D is ambiguous. Germline CDR1 and CDR2: SGDLS and YYNGEE. V shed 0 bases and J shed 4 bases, with 7 bases lying between them. The CDR3 loop spans 14 amino acids. CDR3 loop: CASSVDPSTGELFF. As DNA, the CDR3 is TGTGCCAGCAGCGTAGACCCCAGCACCGGGGAGCTGTTTTTT.

In this sample, this clonotype turned up a few times. V and J are TRBV9 and TRBJ2-7, with 9 positions matching TRBD1. This CDR3 contains 13 residues. J gave up 3 bases and V 8 bases, and 6 bases lay outside the gene matches. Germline V gene lookup returns CDR1 SGDLS and CDR2 YYNGEE. This chain's CDR3 is CASGTGNIYEQYF. The CDR3 nucleotides are TGTGCCAGTGGGACAGGGAATATCTACGAGCAGTACTTC.

A note on this clonotype: A much larger clone differs by one base, so this may be a read error. The V call is TRBV7-9, the J call TRBJ2-1, with 10 bases that match TRBD2. Germline V gives CDR1 SEHNR, CDR2 FQNEAQ (reference sequence). The CDR3 has 16 residues. CDR3 region: CASSLPTSGYYNGQFF. The CDR3 bases are TGTGCCAGCAGCTTACCGACTAGCGGGTACTACAATGGGCAGTTCTTC.

This clonotype was detected ten times or more. The chain has TRBV7-3 and TRBJ1-6; D might be TRBD1 (5 bases). The CDR3 is made up of 12 amino acids. The V and J ends lost 5 bases and 16 bases respectively, with 15 bases between them. CDR1 SGHTA and CDR2 FQGTGA come from the germline V gene. The CDR3 nucleotides are TGTGCCAGCAGCCCGGGCGGGGGTATTCTCCACTTT. Protein: CASSPGGGILHF.

V and J are TRBV18 and TRBJ2-7, with D perhaps given as TRBD1 or TRBD2 (6 bases each). Trimming took off 0 bases at V and 5 bases at J, with 14 bases between the two ends. The germline V gene has CDR1 KGHSH and CDR2 LQKENI. CDR3 length: 15 residues. In nucleotides, the CDR3 is TGTGCCAGCTCACCACCAGGGGGGAATGGGGACGAGCAGTACTTC. Translation gives CASSPPGGNGDEQYF.

Comments on this clonotype: A far larger clone is one nucleotide away, so this likely arose from a read error. The genes are TRBV27 and TRBJ2-5, with D possibly being TRBD2 (7 bases). The closer fit of TRBJ2-1 to the DNA end suggests the J call may be wrong. The germline V gene encodes CDR1 MNHEY and CDR2 SMNVEV (reference sequence). The CDR3 consists of 17 residues. The CDR3 here is CASSHGGGRGVYDEQFF. DNA for the CDR3: TGTGCCAGCAGTCATGGAGGGGGACGGGGGGTGTACGATGAGCAGTTCTTC.

This clonotype was detected ten times or more. The chain couples TRBV27 to TRBJ2-5; TRBD2 matches at 9 bases. The CDR3 is 15 amino acids. Trimming cost V 3 bases and J 4 bases; bases outside gene matches: 6. Germline lookup yields CDR1 MNHEY and CDR2 SMNVEV (reference sequence). The CDR3 is CASSFWLAGRETQYF. The DNA of the CDR3 is TGTGCCAGCAGTTTCTGGCTAGCGGGACGAGAGACCCAGTACTTC.

Remarks on this clonotype: This may be a read error: a much more frequent sequence differs by one nucleotide. The J gene is TRBJ2-1, the V gene TRBV24-1; no definite D call. Trimming took off 6 bases at V and 15 bases at J, with 14 bases between the two ends. Germline V gene lookup returns CDR1 KGHDR and CDR2 SFDVKD. The CDR3 spans 11 residues. Here the CDR3 DNA reads TGTGCCACCAGTACCCTCGACCAGCGGTTCTTC. Its translation: CATSTLDQRFF.

This clonotype came up many times. The gene calls are TRBV6-1 and TRBJ2-5; the match to TRBD1 covers 9 bases. Unmatched junction bases numbered 21, after V lost 5 bases and J lost 5 bases. The CDR3 spans 19 residues. Germline loops: CDR1 MNHNS, CDR2 SASEGT. The CDR3 reads CASSLSRDRVAWGSETQYF. CDR3 DNA sequence: TGTGCCAGCAGTCTTTCCCGGGACAGGGTCGCTTGGGGCTCCGAGACCCAGTACTTC.

This clonotype was seen ten or more times. This chain joins TRBV28 and TRBJ1-5; D unclear. The CDR3 sequence is 14 residues long. Germline CDR1 MDHEN, CDR2 SYDVKM. The V and J ends lost 4 bases and 4 bases respectively, with 11 bases between them. CDR3 residues: CASSSTPGNQPQHF. CDR3 bases: TGTGCCAGCAGTTCTACCCCAGGTAATCAGCCCCAGCATTTT. Filled out from reference TRBV28 and TRBJ1-5, the complete variable domain reads DVKVTQSSRYLVKRTGEKVFLECVQDMDHENMFWYRQDPGLGLRLIYFSYDVKMKEKGDIPEGYSVSREKKERFSLILESASTNQTSMYLCASSSTPGNQPQHFGDGTRLSIL.

With regard to this clonotype: Since a much larger clone is just one base distant, this may be a read error. The gene calls are TRBV7-2 and TRBJ2-7; 12 bases align to TRBD2. The CDR3 is 15 amino acids. Germline values: CDR1 SGHTA, CDR2 FQGNSA. The CDR3 loop is CACSPGTSGPPGQYF. The CDR3 nucleotides are TGTGCCTGCAGCCCGGGGACTAGCGGGCCTCCGGGGCAGTACTTC.

As concerns this clonotype: An end of the junction does not agree with germline; a read error may underlie this. V and J are TRBV27 and TRBJ1-2, with D maybe TRBD1 (5 bases). This CDR3 has 14 amino acids. Germline lookup yields CDR1 MNHEY and CDR2 SMNVEV (reference sequence). The CDR3 coding sequence is TGTGCCAGCAAGGATCAGGGTCCCCTCAATGGCCACACCTTC. Translating gives CASKDQGPLNGHTF.